This T cell receptor (beta chain) originates from a study of blood T cell repertoires in COVID-19. About the research overall: From the United States, Italy and Spain came samples of acute and convalescent COVID-19.

As originally analysed: Nucleated cell counts were estimated from reference gene primer amplification. Assay used: immunoSEQ multiplex PCR; TCRdb lists only in-frame clones, some missing. That table is the source of V, J and clone size, and D and trimming were worked out from the DNA. The data contain about 39,000 clones, more than 85% of them singletons. CDR3 length: 13 amino acids. Looked up from germline, CDR1 is MNHEY and CDR2 is SVGAGI. V lost 6 bases and J lost 5, with 13 bases in between. This clonotype originated in a man aged 50-60 years with active COVID-19. This chain joins TRBV6-5 and TRBJ1-2; no firm D call. Specimen: peripheral blood. The CDR3 here is CASRATALYGYTF. CDR3 in DNA: TGTGCCAGCAGAGCGACGGCCCTGTATGGCTACACCTTC.